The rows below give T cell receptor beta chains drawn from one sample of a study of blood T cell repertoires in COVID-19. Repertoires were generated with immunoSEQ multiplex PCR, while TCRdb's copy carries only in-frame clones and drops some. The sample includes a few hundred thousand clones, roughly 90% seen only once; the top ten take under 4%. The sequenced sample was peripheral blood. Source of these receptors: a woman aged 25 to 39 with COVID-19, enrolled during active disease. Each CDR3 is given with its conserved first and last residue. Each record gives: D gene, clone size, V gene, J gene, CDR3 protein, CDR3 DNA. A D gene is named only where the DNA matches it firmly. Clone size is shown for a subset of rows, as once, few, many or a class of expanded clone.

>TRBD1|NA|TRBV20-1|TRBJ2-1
CSASGTVSYNEQFF
TGCAGTGCTAGTGGGACAGTTTCCTACAATGAGCAGTTCTTC
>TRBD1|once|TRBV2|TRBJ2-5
CASITGQGSGTQYF
TGTGCCAGCATTACGGGACAGGGATCCGGGACCCAGTACTTC
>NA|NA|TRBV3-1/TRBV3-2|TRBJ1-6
CASSQEPRGLVSPLHF
TGTGCCAGCAGCCAAGAGCCCAGGGGTTTAGTTTCACCCCTCCACTTT
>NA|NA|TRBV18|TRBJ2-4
CASSPRGDLAKNIQYF
TGTGCCAGCTCACCCAGGGGGGACCTAGCCAAAAACATTCAGTACTTC
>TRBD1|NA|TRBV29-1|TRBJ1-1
CSVEFRDSYEAFF
TGCAGCGTTGAATTCCGGGACAGTTATGAAGCTTTCTTT
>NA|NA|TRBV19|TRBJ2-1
CASSAGRYNEQFF
TGTGCCAGTAGCGCTGGCAGGTACAATGAGCAGTTCTTC
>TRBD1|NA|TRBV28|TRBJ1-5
CASRAGTGERGNQPQHF
TGTGCCAGCAGGGCCGGGACAGGGGAACGGGGCAATCAGCCCCAGCATTTT
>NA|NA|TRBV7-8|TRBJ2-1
CASNPGRTSYNEQFF
TGTGCCAGCAACCCGGGAAGGACCTCCTACAATGAGCAGTTCTTC
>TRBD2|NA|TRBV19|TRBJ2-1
CASSPLAGVRNEQFF
TGTGCCAGTAGTCCGCTAGCGGGGGTACGCAATGAGCAGTTCTTC
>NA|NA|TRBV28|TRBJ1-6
CASSLISGVGSPLHF
TGTGCCAGCAGTCTCATCTCCGGGGTCGGCTCACCCCTCCACTTT
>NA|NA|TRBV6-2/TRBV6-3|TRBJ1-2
CASSYGQNYGYTF
TGTGCCAGCAGTTATGGACAGAACTATGGCTACACCTTC
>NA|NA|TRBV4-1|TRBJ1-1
CASSQVWGVNTEAFF
TGCGCCAGCAGCCAAGTCTGGGGGGTGAACACTGAAGCTTTCTTT